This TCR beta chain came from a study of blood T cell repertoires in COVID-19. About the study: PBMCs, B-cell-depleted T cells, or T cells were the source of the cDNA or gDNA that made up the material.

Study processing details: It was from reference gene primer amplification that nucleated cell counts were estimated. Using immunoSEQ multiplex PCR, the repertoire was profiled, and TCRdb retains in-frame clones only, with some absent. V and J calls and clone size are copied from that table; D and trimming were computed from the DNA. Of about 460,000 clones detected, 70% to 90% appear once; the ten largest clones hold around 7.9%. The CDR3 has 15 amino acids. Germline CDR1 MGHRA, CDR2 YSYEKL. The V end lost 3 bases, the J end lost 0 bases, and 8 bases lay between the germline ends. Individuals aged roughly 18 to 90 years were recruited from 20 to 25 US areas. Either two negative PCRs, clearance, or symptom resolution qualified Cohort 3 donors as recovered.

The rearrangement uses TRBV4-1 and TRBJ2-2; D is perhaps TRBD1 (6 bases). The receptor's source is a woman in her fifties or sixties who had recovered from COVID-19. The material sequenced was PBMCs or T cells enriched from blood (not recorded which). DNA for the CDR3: TGCGCCAGCAGCCAGGGGGCAGCGAACACCGGGGAGCTGTTTTTT. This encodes CASSQGAANTGELFF.